This T cell receptor (beta chain) stems from a study of beta chain features in type 1 diabetes listed by TCRdb under 2018. At the level of the whole study: Mean age, gender distribution, total cell number and subset yield did not differ between patients and healthy donors. A total of some 110 million sorted cells were examined across all samples, and a strong correlation was observed between cell number per subset and RNA yield. The study compared TCRB repertoires of sorted circulating CD4+ T cell subsets between recently diagnosed type 1 diabetes patients and matched healthy donors. Naive and central memory subsets were obtained from all 30 or so donors, but regulatory and stem cell-like memory subsets were isolated from only 8 patients and 8 healthy donors.

From each donor, a single peripheral blood sample of 95 to 150 mL on average was drawn into heparinised tubes. Naive, central memory, regulatory and stem cell-like memory CD4+ T cells were sorted on a BD FACSAria II using a panel including CD45RO, CCR7, CD25, CD127, CD95 and CD27. All sorted populations exceeded 95% purity. PBMCs were separated immediately by Lymphoprep density gradient centrifugation and were stained directly, without being cultured. Samples were stained and sorted in pairs, with one healthy donor and one patient per experiment, so that batch effects were minimized. General study outcomes and caveats: Fewer insertions and more nucleotide deletions at VDJ recombination sites were observed in patients with type 1 diabetes, implying thymic rearrangement abnormalities. A moderate but significant shortening of TCRB CDR3 length was observed in type 1 diabetes patients in all four CD4+ subsets. PCR may preferentially amplify shorter templates, but because patient and control samples were amplified and corrected together, any resulting skew would affect both groups equally. Naive, central memory and regulatory TCRB repertoires appeared to be more alike among patients than among healthy donors. Because cDNA was sequenced instead of genomic DNA, activated cells with high expression could be over-represented, although the groups did not differ in activation or CD3 levels. Because small numbers of individuals were included in the HLA sub-analyses, any influence of HLA type on TCRB rearrangement was left unresolved.

The entire amount of isolated RNA was reverse transcribed using the High Capacity cDNA Reverse Transcription Kit, so the sequenced TCRB transcripts were expressed ones. Naive, central memory and regulatory T cell samples underwent deep immunoSEQ sequencing, averaging approximately 3.3 million total reads per sample. Sorted cells were lysed in RLT buffer, and RNA was extracted using DNase-treated RNeasy Micro or Mini kits according to cell number. Each cell subset was processed separately to prevent cross-contamination, with patient and healthy donor samples processed together. TCRB sequences were amplified from cDNA with the immunoSEQ multiplex PCR, producing 87-bp fragments spanning the CDR3 region. Sequencing of the amplicons was performed on the Illumina HiSeq platform. In the original analysis: Synthetic template baselines were used to correct PCR bias computationally, reads within Hamming distance 2 were collapsed together, and singletons that could not be merged were discarded. Reads were aligned against IMGT to assign V, D and J genes, CDR3 length and insertions or deletions at six rearrangement sites. Within each subset, clonotype counts were normalized to the number of sorted cells before true diversity and Gini coefficients were calculated with the tcR R package. The overlap coefficient, calculated on TCRB nucleotide sequences, was used to quantify repertoire sharing. Out-of-frame TCRB sequences from naive cells were analyzed to stand in for the pre-selection repertoire. TCRdb limited this immuneACCESS table to in-frame rearrangements with V and J called. A share of clones is missing; checked studies link under half to unresolved V genes, and the rest is unexplained. V, J and clone size are taken as reported in that table, and D and trimming were inferred from the DNA itself. The sample table holds 360,000 or so clones, of which about 20% were seen once. The ten largest account for about 0.045% of the sample.

This clone was recorded a few times. The antigen it recognizes is unknown. No base quality values were provided; no much bigger clone lies one nucleotide off. The receptor was isolated from a woman aged 18-30 years in good health. The sample comprised naive CD4+ T cells from blood. The cell subset or site label for this specimen denotes: true naive CD4+ T cells.

The nucleotides read TGTGCCAGCAGCCCAAGGGGGACCAACGTCCTGACTTTC. This translates into CASSPRGTNVLTF. This sequence uses TRBV6-5 and TRBJ2-6; TRBD1 is a weak D gene call, 6 bases matching. V is pared back by 6 bases and J by 8 bases, with 11 bases lying between the germline termini. The CDR1 and CDR2 encoded by the germline V gene are MNHEY and SVGAGI. Including cysteine and phenylalanine, the CDR3 has 13 amino acids. Only CDR3 DNA is held: 39 bases, read in frame from base 1.